This T cell receptor (beta chain) was captured in a study of blood T cell repertoires in COVID-19. Study in general: COVID-19 samples collected from the United States, Italy and Spain covered acute and convalescent phases. T cells, B-cell-depleted T cells, or PBMCs supplied cDNA or gDNA.

V was pared by 0 bases and J by 3 bases, with 8 bases of the junction left unmatched. The CDR3 contains 17 residues. The germline gives CDR1 LGHDT, CDR2 YNNKEL (reference sequence). Authors' methods: Amplification with reference gene primers provided the estimates of nucleated cell counts. The data were produced by immunoSEQ multiplex PCR, yet TCRdb's version contains in-frame clones alone and is incomplete. The V and J calls and clone size were taken over from that table, and D and trimming were inferred from the DNA. Of around 170,000 clones in the sample, around 92% were seen once. V gene TRBV3-1 (or the pseudogene TRBV3-2) combines with J gene TRBJ1-2; TRBD1 aligns across 9 bases. The source material was peripheral blood. The sequence came from a man aged 60 to 75 with acute or convalescent COVID-19. The CDR3 nucleotides are TGTGCCAGCAGCCAAGATCTAGGGGACAGGGCTTACTATGGCTACACCTTC. It yields the protein CASSQDLGDRAYYGYTF.